This T cell receptor beta chain was profiled in a study of neurological immune-mediated disorders. Study-level results: Patients with HTLV-1-associated myelopathy showed the most TCR clonal expansion. Those with multiple sclerosis showed the least, falling below healthy controls.

Germline V gene data show CDR1 as SGHRS and CDR2 as YFSETQ. The CDR3 covers 15 residues. Of note for this clonotype: What it binds is not known. Compared with germline, one end of the junction differs, possibly owing to a read error.

The cDNA was produced through 5'RACE with 10-nucleotide random UMIs. TCRdb re-called the 5' RACE reads through MiXCR, storing one row per CDR3 protein. The sample carries about 59,000 distinct CDR3 sequences, 3% to 4% recorded once. This receptor was identified in a woman between 25 and 40 years old with multiple sclerosis. Sequencing used PBMCs. The rearrangement uses TRBV5-1 and TRBJ1-6, with TRBD1 matching over 9 bases. The CDR3 protein is CASSSTGGNNSPLNF. The CDR3 bases are TGCGCCAGCAGTTCGACAGGGGGAAATAATTCACCCCTCAACTTT.